This TCR beta chain was sequenced in a study of CD8+CD57+ T cells in acquired aplastic anemia. Across the study: Sorted CD4+ and CD8+ cell DNA averaged around 3 ug.

For sequencing, patients were chosen who had shown expansion of CD8+CD57+ cells by flow cytometry. Genomic DNA served as template for TCR beta VDJ and CDR3 profiling. MiXCR, run by TCRdb on the reads, gives a single entry per CDR3 protein. This sample has 250,000 to 300,000 distinct CDR3 sequences, with around three fifths found just once. The V and J ends lost 5 bases and 2 bases respectively, with 20 bases between them. Per the germline V gene, CDR1 is SGHTA and CDR2 is FQGTGA. This CDR3 spans 17 amino acids. The receptor comes from a human donor with aplastic anemia. V gene TRBV7-3 combines with J gene TRBJ2-3; D gene unclear. The source material was sorted CD4+, CD8+, or CD8+CD57+ T cells (not recorded which) from PBMCs. CDR3 nucleotide sequence: TGTGCCAGCAGCCTAGGCCCGGGTTTCTTAAACACAGATACGCAGTATTTT. Its translation is CASSLGPGFLNTDTQYF.